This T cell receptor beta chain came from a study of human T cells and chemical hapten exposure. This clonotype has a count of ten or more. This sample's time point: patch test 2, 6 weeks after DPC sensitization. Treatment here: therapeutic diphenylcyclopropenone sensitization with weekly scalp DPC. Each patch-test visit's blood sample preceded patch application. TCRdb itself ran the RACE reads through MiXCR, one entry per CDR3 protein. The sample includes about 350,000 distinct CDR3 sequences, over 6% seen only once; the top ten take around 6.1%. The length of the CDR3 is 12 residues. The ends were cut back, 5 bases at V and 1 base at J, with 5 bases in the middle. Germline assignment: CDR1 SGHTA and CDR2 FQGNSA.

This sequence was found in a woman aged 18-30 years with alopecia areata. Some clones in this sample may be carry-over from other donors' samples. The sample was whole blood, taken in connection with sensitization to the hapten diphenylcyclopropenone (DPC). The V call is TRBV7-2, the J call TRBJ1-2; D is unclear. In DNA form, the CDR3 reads TGTGCCAGCAGCCTCCTTAACTATGGCTACACCTTC. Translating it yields CASSLLNYGYTF. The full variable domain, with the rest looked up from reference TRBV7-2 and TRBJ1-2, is GAGVSQSPSNKVTEKGKDVELRCDPISGHTALYWYRQSLGQGLEFLIYFQGNSAPDKSGLPSDRFSAERTGGSVSTLTIQRTQQEDSAVYLCASSLLNYGYTFGSGTRLTVV.